Listed below are T cell receptor beta chains from one sample, sequenced in a study of blood T cell repertoires in COVID-19. Using immunoSEQ multiplex PCR, the repertoire was profiled, and TCRdb retains in-frame clones only, with some absent. Here the sample spans 200,000 to 250,000 clones, roughly 87% being singletons. The sequencing sample was made of PBMCs or T cells enriched from blood (not recorded which). Every receptor here comes from a man aged 30-40 years who had recovered from COVID-19. Both conserved end residues are part of each CDR3. The D gene is left open where the match is weak. Not every row has a clone size; where given, it reads once, few, many or a size class.

v_call	d_call	j_call	clone_size	cdr3_aa	cdr3_nt
TRBV28	NA	TRBJ1-5	NA	CASSLLPDNQPQHF	TGTGCCAGCAGCCTCCTCCCAGACAATCAGCCCCAGCATTTT
TRBV28	NA	TRBJ1-4	NA	CASSSGYNEKLFF	TGTGCCAGCAGTTCAGGGTACAATGAAAAACTGTTTTTT
TRBV27	NA	TRBJ1-3	NA	CASVDIKLGNTIYF	TGTGCCAGCGTGGACATAAAGCTTGGAAACACCATATATTTT
TRBV6-6	NA	TRBJ2-1	few	CASSRRRGTGITSGYYNEQFF	TGTGCCAGCAGCCGCCGTCGGGGGACAGGGATCACTAGCGGCTACTACAATGAGCAGTTCTTC
TRBV6-5	TRBD1	TRBJ2-2	NA	CASSRQGLSTGELFF	TGTGCCAGCAGCCGACAGGGATTGAGCACCGGGGAGCTGTTTTTT
TRBV9	NA	TRBJ1-3	NA	CASSVGLIGPAGNTIYF	TGTGCCAGCAGCGTAGGTTTGATTGGCCCCGCTGGAAACACCATATATTTT
TRBV29-1	NA	TRBJ2-7	NA	CSVEPSGSPSYEQYF	TGCAGCGTTGAACCCAGCGGTAGTCCCTCCTACGAGCAGTACTTC
TRBV7-8	TRBD1	TRBJ1-2	NA	CASSFRYPQPGQGDYGYTF	TGTGCCAGCAGCTTCAGATACCCTCAACCGGGACAGGGGGACTATGGCTACACCTTC
TRBV6-5	NA	TRBJ1-5	NA	CASSYSRASNQPQHF	TGTGCCAGCAGTTACAGTAGAGCTAGCAATCAGCCCCAGCATTTT
TRBV7-2	NA	TRBJ2-5	NA	CASSPQETQYF	TGTGCCAGCAGCCCTCAGGAGACCCAGTACTTC